This TCR beta chain was profiled in a study of blood T cell repertoires in COVID-19. Looking at the study overall: Acute-phase and convalescent COVID-19 samples originated in the United States, Italy and Spain.

Original methodology: Amplification from reference gene primers served as the basis for estimated nucleated cell counts. Using immunoSEQ multiplex PCR, the repertoire was profiled, and TCRdb retains in-frame clones only, with some absent. The DNA was the basis for D and trimming; V, J and clone size are from that table. Counted here are 130,000 or so clones, 84% occurring once; the ten biggest clones make up around 3.7%. Participants were aged roughly 18 to 100 years from approximately 23 US areas. Cohort assignment relied on participant-reported clinical history. Looked up from germline, CDR1 is SQVTM and CDR2 is ANQGSEA. Trimming removed 4 bases from V and 8 bases from J, with 11 bases in between. The CDR3 is 11 residues long.

The source material was PBMCs or T cells enriched from blood (not recorded which). The chain couples TRBV29-1 to TRBJ1-2, with a weak D call TRBD1 (6 bases). The sequence was collected from a woman aged 45-65 years with acute COVID-19. CDR3 nucleotides: TGCAGCGTTGGGCGTCAGGGGGGCTACACCTTC. Protein product: CSVGRQGGYTF.